Following are 8 T cell receptor beta chains from one sample sequenced in a study of shared clonotypes between healthy human individuals (dated by TCRdb to 2020 to 2022). Library preparation used the immunoSEQ multiplex PCR assay. TCRdb stores this immuneACCESS table with in-frame sequences only. Part of the clones is absent; in the studies checked, under half of the shortfall reflects unresolved V genes, and no reason is known for the rest. The sample yields about 1 million clones; under 80% were counted once. The ten largest clonotypes hold about 1.4% of the sample. Sample: memory CD4+ T cells sorted from blood. Interpreted using the paper, the cell subset or site label stands for: CD45RA-negative fraction. The receptors stem from a man younger than 35 in good health.

The J gene is TRBJ1-5, the V gene TRBV6-4; TRBD1 is a possible D gene (6 bases). V was cut by 5 bases and J by 9 bases, with 20 bases left in between. Per germline, CDR1 MRHNA and CDR2 SNTAGT. This CDR3 is 15 amino acids long. The CDR3 is CASSPQGSPGVPQHF. Here the CDR3 DNA reads TGTGCCAGCAGTCCACAGGGCTCGCCGGGAGTGCCCCAGCATTTT.

The J gene is TRBJ1-5, the V gene TRBV14; 9 bases map to TRBD1. V dropped 10 bases and J dropped 0; count of bases not matched to a gene: 10. CDR3 size: 16 residues. Germline assignment: CDR1 SGHDN and CDR2 FVKESK. As DNA, the CDR3 is TGTGCCATCACAAGGGACAGGGCGAATAGCAATCAGCCCCAGCATTTT. It translates to CAITRDRANSNQPQHF.

The chain couples TRBV5-1 to TRBJ1-5; D gene ambiguous. Trimming stripped 6 bases from V and 8 bases from J, with 27 bases between. Per germline, CDR1 SGHRS and CDR2 YFSETQ. CDR3 length: 17 amino acids. The CDR3 sequence is CASIFNLQQVKVKPQHF. The CDR3 DNA is TGCGCCAGCATTTTTAATCTTCAGCAGGTCAAGGTCAAGCCCCAGCATTTT. The whole variable domain, remainder taken from reference TRBV5-1 and TRBJ1-5, is KAGVTQTPRYLIKTRGQQVTLSCSPISGHRSVSWYQQTPGQGLQFLFEYFSETQRNKGNFPGRFSGRQFSNSRSEMNVSTLELGDSALYLCASIFNLQQVKVKPQHFGDGTRLSIL.

This clone has just a few counts. The J gene is TRBJ2-7, the V gene TRBV19, with 7 bases identical to TRBD2. CDR3 size: 17 residues. Germline trimming cut 6 bases from V and 2 bases from J; bases unmatched to any gene: 16. CDR1 is LNHDA and CDR2 is SQIVND in the germline V gene (reference sequence). The CDR3 reads CASSLGWSGIIPYEQYF. The CDR3 DNA sequence: TGTGCCAGTAGCCTCGGTTGGAGCGGGATTATCCCCTACGAGCAGTACTTC.

This chain joins TRBV11-2 and TRBJ2-5; maybe TRBD2 (5 bases). V lost 2 bases and J lost 0, with 19 bases in between. This CDR3 region has 18 residues. Germline loops: CDR1 SGHAT, CDR2 FQNNGV. The CDR3 spells CASSLMKIEGAYQETQYF. The CDR3, as DNA: TGTGCCAGCAGCTTAATGAAAATCGAGGGTGCCTACCAAGAGACCCAGTACTTC.

The chain employs TRBV9 and TRBJ1-3; D uncertain. The germline V gene has CDR1 SGDLS and CDR2 YYNGEE. This CDR3 contains 16 residues. Trimming shortened V by 0 bases and J by 0 bases, and 10 bases separated the two germline ends. The CDR3 nucleotides are TGTGCCAGCAGCGTAGCTAGGGCAGGCTCTGGAAACACCATATATTTT. Protein product: CASSVARAGSGNTIYF.

The chain uses TRBV28 and TRBJ1-5; 7 positions match TRBD1. Trimming took 4 bases from V and 11 from J; bases not matched to a gene: 8. There are 13 residues in the CDR3. Germline V gene lookup returns CDR1 MDHEN and CDR2 SYDVKM. The CDR3 nucleotides are TGTGCCAGCAGTTCCACCGACAGGGTGGCCCAGCATTTT. Protein: CASSSTDRVAQHF.

This clone was seen a single time. The chain is built from TRBV5-1 and TRBJ2-5; D perhaps matches TRBD1 (5 bases). The CDR3 is 15 amino acids. The V end was cut by 0 bases, the J end by 5 bases, with 14 bases between. Germline V gives CDR1 SGHRS, CDR2 YFSETQ. The CDR3 spells CASSLEAGYRETQYF. The CDR3 nucleotides read TGCGCCAGCAGCTTGGAGGCAGGGTATAGGGAGACCCAGTACTTC. Filled out from reference TRBV5-1 and TRBJ2-5, the complete variable domain reads KAGVTQTPRYLIKTRGQQVTLSCSPISGHRSVSWYQQTPGQGLQFLFEYFSETQRNKGNFPGRFSGRQFSNSRSEMNVSTLELGDSALYLCASSLEAGYRETQYFGPGTRLLVL.